The T cell receptor (beta chain) described here comes from a study of human T cells and chemical hapten exposure. Study details: All through the roughly 23-week study, the scalp of each patient received diphenylcyclopropenone doses weekly. TCR yields per sample varied mostly from small pooled library volume differences. Study-wide findings and caveats: In the PT1 data, expanded TCR counts showed a positive correlation with patch test score.

This clonotype has at least ten counts. Its antigen is not known. Noted time point: patch test 2, 6 weeks after DPC sensitization. The treatment is: therapeutic diphenylcyclopropenone sensitization with weekly scalp DPC. This CDR3 is 14 amino acids long. The germline CDR1 and CDR2 sequences are DFQATT and SNEGSKA (reference sequence). V was clipped by 3 bases and J by 0 bases; unmatched bases: 1. The library gave individual cDNA molecules unique molecular identifiers. TCRdb fed the RACE reads into MiXCR, producing one record per CDR3 protein. The sample lists 80,000 to 95,000 distinct CDR3 sequences, roughly 11% occurring once.

The source of this sequence is a man aged 40-50 years with alopecia areata. Some clones in this sample may be carry-over from other donors' samples. The chain joins TRBV20-1 to TRBJ2-3, with 9 nucleotides matching TRBD1. Sequences were derived from whole blood, sampled in connection with sensitization to the hapten diphenylcyclopropenone (DPC). Here the CDR3 DNA reads TGCAGTGCTAGCGACAGGGGGAGCACAGATACGCAGTATTTT. Translating gives CSASDRGSTDTQYF.